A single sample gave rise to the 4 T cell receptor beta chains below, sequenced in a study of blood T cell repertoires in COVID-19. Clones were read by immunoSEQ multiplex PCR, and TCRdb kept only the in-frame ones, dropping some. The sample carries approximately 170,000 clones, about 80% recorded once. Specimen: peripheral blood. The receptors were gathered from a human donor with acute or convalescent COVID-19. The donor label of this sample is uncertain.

DNA of the CDR3: TGTGCCAGCAGCCTTTCGCGGGGGTCCTACGAGCAGTACTTC. Its protein is CASSLSRGSYEQYF. The chain couples TRBV11-2 to TRBJ2-7, with 7 positions matching TRBD2. CDR3 size: 14 residues. V lost 5 bases and J lost 1; bases outside the gene matches: 5. Germline V lookup: CDR1 SGHAT, CDR2 FQNNGV.

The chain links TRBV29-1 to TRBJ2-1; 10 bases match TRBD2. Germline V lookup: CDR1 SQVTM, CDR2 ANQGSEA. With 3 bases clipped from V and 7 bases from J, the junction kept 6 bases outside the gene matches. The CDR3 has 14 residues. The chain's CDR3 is CSVEQLAGVNEQFF. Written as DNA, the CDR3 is TGCAGCGTTGAGCAGCTAGCGGGAGTGAATGAGCAGTTCTTC.

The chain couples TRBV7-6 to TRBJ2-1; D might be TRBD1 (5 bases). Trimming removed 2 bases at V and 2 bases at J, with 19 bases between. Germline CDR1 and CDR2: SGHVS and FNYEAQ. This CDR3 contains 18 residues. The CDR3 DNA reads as TGTGCCAGCAGCTTAAGGCCGGTGGGGCCCCCCCCCTACAATGAGCAGTTCTTC. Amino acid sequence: CASSLRPVGPPPYNEQFF.

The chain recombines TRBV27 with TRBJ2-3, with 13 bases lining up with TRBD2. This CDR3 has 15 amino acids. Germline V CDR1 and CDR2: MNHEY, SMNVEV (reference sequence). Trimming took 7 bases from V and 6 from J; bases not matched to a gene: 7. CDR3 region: CASTSGLAGRDTQYF. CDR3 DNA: TGTGCCAGCACATCGGGACTAGCGGGACGGGATACGCAGTATTTT.